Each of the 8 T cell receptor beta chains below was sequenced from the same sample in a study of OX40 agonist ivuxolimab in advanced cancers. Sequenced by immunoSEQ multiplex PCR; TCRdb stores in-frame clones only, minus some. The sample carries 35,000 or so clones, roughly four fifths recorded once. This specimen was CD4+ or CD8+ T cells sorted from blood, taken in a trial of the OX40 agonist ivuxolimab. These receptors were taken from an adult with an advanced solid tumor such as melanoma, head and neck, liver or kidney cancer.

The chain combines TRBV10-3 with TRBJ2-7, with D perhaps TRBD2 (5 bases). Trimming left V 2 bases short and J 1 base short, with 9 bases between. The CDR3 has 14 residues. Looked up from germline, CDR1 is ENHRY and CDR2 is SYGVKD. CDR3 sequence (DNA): TGTGCCATCAGTGAGGGGAGTTGGTCCTACGAGCAGTACTTC. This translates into CAISEGSWSYEQYF.

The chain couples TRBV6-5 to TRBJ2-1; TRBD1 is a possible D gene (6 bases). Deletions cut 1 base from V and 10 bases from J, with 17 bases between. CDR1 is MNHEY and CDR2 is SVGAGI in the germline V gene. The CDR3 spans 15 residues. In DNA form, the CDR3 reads TGTGCCAGCAGTTACTTCAAATTCGACAGGCGCGAGCAGTTCTTC. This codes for CASSYFKFDRREQFF.

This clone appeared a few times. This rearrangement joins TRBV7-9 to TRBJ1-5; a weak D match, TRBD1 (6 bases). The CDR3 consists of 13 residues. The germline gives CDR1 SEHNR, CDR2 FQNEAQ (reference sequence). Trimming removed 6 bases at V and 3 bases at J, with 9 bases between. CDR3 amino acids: CASRQGINQPQHF. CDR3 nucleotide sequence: TGTGCCAGCAGACAGGGAATCAATCAGCCCCAGCATTTT.

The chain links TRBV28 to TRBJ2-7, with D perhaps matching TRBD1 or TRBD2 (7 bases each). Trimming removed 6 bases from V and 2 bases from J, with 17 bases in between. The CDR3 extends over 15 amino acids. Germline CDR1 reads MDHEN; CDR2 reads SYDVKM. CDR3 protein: CASSQPGGGPYEQYF. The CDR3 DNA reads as TGTGCCAGCAGCCAACCAGGGGGGGGGCCCTACGAGCAGTACTTC.

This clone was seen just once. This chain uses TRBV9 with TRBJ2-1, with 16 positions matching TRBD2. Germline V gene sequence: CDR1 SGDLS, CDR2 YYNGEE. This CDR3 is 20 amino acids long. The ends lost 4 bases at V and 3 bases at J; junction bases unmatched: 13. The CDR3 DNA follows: TGTGCCAGCAGCTCGAAAGGGACTAGCGGGGGGGCCGGCCACTACAATGAGCAGTTCTTC. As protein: CASSSKGTSGGAGHYNEQFF.

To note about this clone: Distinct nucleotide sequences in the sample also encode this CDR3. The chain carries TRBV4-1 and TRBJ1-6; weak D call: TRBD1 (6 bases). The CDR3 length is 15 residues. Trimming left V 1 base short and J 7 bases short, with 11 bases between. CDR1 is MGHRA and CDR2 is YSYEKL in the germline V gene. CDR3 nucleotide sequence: TGCGCCAGCAGCCAAGCGGACAGAGAAAATTCACCCCTCCACTTT. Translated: CASSQADRENSPLHF.

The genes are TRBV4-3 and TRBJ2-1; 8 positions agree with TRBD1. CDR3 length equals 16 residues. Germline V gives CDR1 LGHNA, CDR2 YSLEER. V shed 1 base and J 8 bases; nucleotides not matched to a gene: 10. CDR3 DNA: TGCGCCAGCAGCCAAGCCCCAGCAGGGGGCCGCGATGAGCAGTTCTTC. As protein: CASSQAPAGGRDEQFF.

The CDR3 loop reads CASSLGRIGYEQYF. DNA for the CDR3: TGTGCCAGCAGCTTAGGTCGGATTGGCTACGAGCAGTACTTC. The rearrangement uses TRBV7-2 and TRBJ2-7, with D unclear. V gave up 1 base and J gave up 3 bases, with 10 bases separating them. Per germline, CDR1 SGHTA and CDR2 FQGNSA. The CDR3 extends over 14 amino acids.